The present T cell receptor (beta chain) was sequenced within a study of control samples from healthy donors and cancer patients. This clone appeared a single time. TCRdb keeps only in-frame clones here, not all; method: immunoSEQ multiplex PCR. The sample contains tens of thousands of clones, roughly 87% of which appear only once. This CDR3 region has 14 residues. V was pared by 0 bases and J by 7 bases, with 14 bases between. From germline, CDR1 is SGHRS and CDR2 YFSETQ. Input material: PBMCs. The chain employs TRBV5-1 and TRBJ2-7; no reliable D call. This receptor was identified in a man aged 60 to 75 with colorectal cancer. The CDR3 DNA is TGCGCCAGCAGCTTGGCCGATAGGGTGGGAGAGCAGTACTTC. It specifies CASSLADRVGEQYF.